Given below is one T cell receptor (beta chain) in context. Its target is unknown. V dropped 6 bases and J dropped 5 bases, with 11 bases sitting between them. This CDR3 comprises 13 residues. Molecular barcoding with unique molecular identifiers was used for the TCRbeta library. TCRdb passed the PCR reads through MiXCR, listing each CDR3 protein once. The sample lists about 470,000 distinct CDR3 sequences; roughly 43% were seen once. The sample originates from a study of T-cell reconstitution after alpha-beta-depleted transplantation in children. Overall study results and limits: Newly generated T cells supplied most T-cell counts and diversity one year post-transplant. By about two months after transplant, alpha-beta T cells reportedly arose from several hundred graft clones that had expanded. It was surviving recipient T cells and thymic progenitors that gave some patients high TCRbeta diversity at day 60.

The receptor was isolated from a girl aged 2 to 9 with aplastic anemia, due to receive a stem cell transplant. The source material was PBMCs, sampled before TCRalphabeta/CD19-depleted stem cell transplant. The V call is TRBV12-3 or TRBV12-4, the J call TRBJ1-5, with D unclear. CDR3 residues: CASSGQGDQPQHF. The CDR3 nucleotides read TGTGCCAGCAGCGGTCAAGGAGATCAGCCCCAGCATTTT.